This TCR beta chain was retrieved from a study of T cells in Graves' hyperthyroidism and ophthalmopathy. Trimming removed 6 bases from V and 3 bases from J; junction bases left unmatched: 4. The CDR3 length is 13 residues. This clonotype was observed many times. Researchers took RNA transcripts and amplified the TCR beta CDR3 regions from them. The HTBI primer set was used in a first-round RT-PCR of the TCR CDR3. One entry per CDR3 protein, called by TCRdb with MiXCR from the multiplex PCR reads. This table holds approximately 360,000 distinct CDR3 sequences, 20% to 25% found once. The chain carries TRBV12-3 or TRBV12-4 and TRBJ2-7; 8 bases align to TRBD1. Sequenced input: blood. This TCR derives from a middle-aged man with Graves' hyperthyroidism. The CDR3 DNA reads TGTGCCAGCAGCTTAACAGGGGGCTACGAGCAGTACTTC. It codes for CASSLTGGYEQYF.